This T cell receptor (beta chain) is drawn from a study of chemoradiotherapy in HPV16-positive cancers. Study background: Two HPV16-positive patients' cells yielded candidate HPV-specific clones and common motifs.

There are 14 residues in the CDR3. The trim removed 5 bases at V and 7 bases at J, leaving 5 bases unmatched. Looked up from germline, CDR1 is MNHEY and CDR2 is SVGAGI. General observations from the study: HPV-specific T cells were functionally defined from only a couple of HPV16-positive patients.

The data were produced by immunoSEQ multiplex PCR, yet TCRdb's version contains in-frame clones alone and is incomplete. Of 30,000 to 35,000 clones detected, around 83% appear once; the ten largest clones hold around 2.3%. Samples were taken several times over chemoradiotherapy. This clone was seen a handful of times. Its matching antigen is unknown. This TCR was recovered from a human donor with HPV-associated anogenital cancer. Sequences were derived from blood, sampled from a patient who underwent chemoradiotherapy. This chain joins TRBV6-5 and TRBJ1-6, with 7 bases that match TRBD1. CDR3 amino acids: CASSDDRENSPLHF. The CDR3 DNA reads TGTGCCAGCAGTGATGACAGGGAAAATTCACCCCTCCACTTT.